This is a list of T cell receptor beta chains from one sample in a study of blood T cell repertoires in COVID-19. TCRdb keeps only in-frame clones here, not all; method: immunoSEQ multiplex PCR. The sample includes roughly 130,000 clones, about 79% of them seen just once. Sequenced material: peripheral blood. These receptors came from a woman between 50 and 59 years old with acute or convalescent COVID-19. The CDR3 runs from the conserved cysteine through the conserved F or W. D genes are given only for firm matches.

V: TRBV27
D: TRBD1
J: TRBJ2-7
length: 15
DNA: TGTGCCAGGCCGGGACAGGAGCATCCTCACTACGAGCAGTACTTC
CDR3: CARPGQEHPHYEQYF

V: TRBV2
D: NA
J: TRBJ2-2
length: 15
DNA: TGTGCCAGCAGGGAAGTGTTCGCGAACACCGGGGAGCTGTTTTTT
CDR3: CASREVFANTGELFF

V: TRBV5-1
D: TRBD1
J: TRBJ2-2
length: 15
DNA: TGCGCCAGCAGCTTCGGGACAGGGGTAACCGGGGAGCTGTTTTTT
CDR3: CASSFGTGVTGELFF

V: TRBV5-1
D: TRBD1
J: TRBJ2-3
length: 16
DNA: TGCGCCAGCAGCACCCGGACAGGGGACCCCACAGATACGCAGTATTTT
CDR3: CASSTRTGDPTDTQYF

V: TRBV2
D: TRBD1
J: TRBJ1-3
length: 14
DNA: TGTGCCAGCAAGGGGGCTCCCTCTGGAAACACCATATATTTT
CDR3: CASKGAPSGNTIYF

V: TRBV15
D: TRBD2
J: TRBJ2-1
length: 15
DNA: TGTGCCACCAGCAGAGCGGGGGGGTCGGGCAATGAGCAGTTCTTC
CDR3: CATSRAGGSGNEQFF

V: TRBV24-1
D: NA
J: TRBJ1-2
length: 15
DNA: TGTGCCACCAGTGATGCAAACAGCCTTCCCTATGGCTACACCTTC
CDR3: CATSDANSLPYGYTF

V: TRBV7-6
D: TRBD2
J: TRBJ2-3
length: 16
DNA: TGTGCCAGCAGCCCGTATAGCGGGGGGGCCGGAGATACGCAGTATTTT
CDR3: CASSPYSGGAGDTQYF

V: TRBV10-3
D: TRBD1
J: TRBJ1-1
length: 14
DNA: TGTGCCACCAGGACAGGGTGGGGGAACACTGAAGCTTTCTTT
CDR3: CATRTGWGNTEAFF

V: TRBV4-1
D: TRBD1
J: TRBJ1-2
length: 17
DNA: TGCGCCAGCAGCCCCGGACAGGAGGTTCCAACCCTCTATGGCTACACCTTC
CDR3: CASSPGQEVPTLYGYTF

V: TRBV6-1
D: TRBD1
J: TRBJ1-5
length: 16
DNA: TGTGCCAGCAGTGAACCAGGGGGCCTATCAAGTCAGCCCCAGCATTTT
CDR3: CASSEPGGLSSQPQHF

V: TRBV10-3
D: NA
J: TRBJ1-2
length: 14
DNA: TGTGCCATCAGTGACCAGACAACAAACTATGGCTACACCTTC
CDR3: CAISDQTTNYGYTF

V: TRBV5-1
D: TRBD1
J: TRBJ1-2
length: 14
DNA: TGCGCCAGCCGACGGACAGGGGGGGACTTTGGCTACACCTTC
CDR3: CASRRTGGDFGYTF

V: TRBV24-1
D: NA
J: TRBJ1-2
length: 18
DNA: TGTGCCACCAGTGACCTTATAAACAAGCGACAGGATGTCTATGGCTACACCTTC
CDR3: CATSDLINKRQDVYGYTF

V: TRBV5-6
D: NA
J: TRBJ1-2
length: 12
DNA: TGTGCCAGCAGCTTTGGGGCAGCTGGCTACACCTTC
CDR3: CASSFGAAGYTF